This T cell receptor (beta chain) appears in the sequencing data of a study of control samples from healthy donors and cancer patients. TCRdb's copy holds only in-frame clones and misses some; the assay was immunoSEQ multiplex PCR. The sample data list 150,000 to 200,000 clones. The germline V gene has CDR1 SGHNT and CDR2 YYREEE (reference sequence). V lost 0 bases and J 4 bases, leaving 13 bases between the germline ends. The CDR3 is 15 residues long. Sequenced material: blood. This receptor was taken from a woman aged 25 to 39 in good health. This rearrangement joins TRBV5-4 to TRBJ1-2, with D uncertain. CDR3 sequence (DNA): TGTGCCAGCAGCTTGGTTTCTGGCAGTAGCTATGGCTACACCTTC. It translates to CASSLVSGSSYGYTF.